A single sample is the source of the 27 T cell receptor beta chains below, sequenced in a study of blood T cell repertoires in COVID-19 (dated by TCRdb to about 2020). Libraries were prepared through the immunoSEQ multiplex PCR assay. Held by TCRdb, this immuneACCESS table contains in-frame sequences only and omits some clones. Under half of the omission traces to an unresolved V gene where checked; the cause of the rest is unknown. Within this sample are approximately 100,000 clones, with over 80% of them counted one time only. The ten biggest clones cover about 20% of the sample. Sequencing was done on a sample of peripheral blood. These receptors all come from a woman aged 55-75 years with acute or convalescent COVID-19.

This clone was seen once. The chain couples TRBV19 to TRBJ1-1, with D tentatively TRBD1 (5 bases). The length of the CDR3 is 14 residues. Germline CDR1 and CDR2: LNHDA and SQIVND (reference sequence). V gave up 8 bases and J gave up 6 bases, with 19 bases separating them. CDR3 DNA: TGTGCCAGTCGGGAGCCGGGGGTGGTGCCTGAAGCTTTCTTT. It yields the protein CASREPGVVPEAFF.

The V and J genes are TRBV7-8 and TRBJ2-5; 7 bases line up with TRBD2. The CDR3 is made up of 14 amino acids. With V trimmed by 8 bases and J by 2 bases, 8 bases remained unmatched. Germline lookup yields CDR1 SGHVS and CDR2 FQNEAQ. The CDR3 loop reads CASRAGTIQETQYF. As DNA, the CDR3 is TGTGCCAGCCGAGCGGGGACTATACAAGAGACCCAGTACTTC.

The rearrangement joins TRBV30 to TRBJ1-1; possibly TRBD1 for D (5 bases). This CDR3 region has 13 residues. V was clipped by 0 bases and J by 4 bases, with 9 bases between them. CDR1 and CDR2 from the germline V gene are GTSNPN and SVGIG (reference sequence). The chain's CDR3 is CAWSVGGGTEAFF. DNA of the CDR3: TGTGCCTGGAGTGTTGGCGGGGGCACTGAAGCTTTCTTT.

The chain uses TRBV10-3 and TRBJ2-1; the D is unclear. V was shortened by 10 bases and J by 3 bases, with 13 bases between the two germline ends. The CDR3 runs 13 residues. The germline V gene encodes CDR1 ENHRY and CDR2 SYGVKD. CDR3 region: CATTPTNYNEQFF. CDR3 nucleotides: TGTGCCACCACGCCCACTAACTACAATGAGCAGTTCTTC.

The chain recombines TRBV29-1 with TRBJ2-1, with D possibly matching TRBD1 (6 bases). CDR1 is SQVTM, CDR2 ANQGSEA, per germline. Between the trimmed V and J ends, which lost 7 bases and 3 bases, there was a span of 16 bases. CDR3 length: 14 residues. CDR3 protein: CSANPTDSYNEQFF. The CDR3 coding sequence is TGCAGCGCCAATCCTACGGACAGCTACAATGAGCAGTTCTTC.

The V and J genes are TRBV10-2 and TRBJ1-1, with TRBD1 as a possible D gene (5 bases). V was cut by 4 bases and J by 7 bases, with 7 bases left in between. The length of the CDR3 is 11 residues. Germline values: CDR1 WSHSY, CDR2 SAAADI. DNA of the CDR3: TGCGCCAGCAGTGGGGGCGGTGAAGCTTTCTTT. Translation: CASSGGGEAFF.

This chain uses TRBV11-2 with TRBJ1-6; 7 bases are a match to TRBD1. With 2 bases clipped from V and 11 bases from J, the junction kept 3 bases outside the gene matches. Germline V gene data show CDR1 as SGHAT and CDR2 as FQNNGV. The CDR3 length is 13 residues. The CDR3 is CASSLWTGAPLHF. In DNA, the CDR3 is TGTGCCAGCAGCTTATGGACAGGTGCACCCCTCCACTTT.

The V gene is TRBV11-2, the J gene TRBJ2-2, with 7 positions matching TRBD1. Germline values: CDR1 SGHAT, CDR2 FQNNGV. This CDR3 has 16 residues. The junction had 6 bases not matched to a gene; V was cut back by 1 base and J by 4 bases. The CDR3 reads CASSLVRTGGTGELFF. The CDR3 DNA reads TGTGCCAGCAGCTTAGTCCGGACAGGAGGCACCGGGGAGCTGTTTTTT. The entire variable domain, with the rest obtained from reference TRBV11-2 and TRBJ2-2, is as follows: EAGVAQSPRYKIIEKRQSVAFWCNPISGHATLYWYQQILGQGPKLLIQFQNNGVVDDSQLPKDRFSAERLKGVDSTLKIQPAKLEDSAVYLCASSLVRTGGTGELFFGEGSRLTVL.

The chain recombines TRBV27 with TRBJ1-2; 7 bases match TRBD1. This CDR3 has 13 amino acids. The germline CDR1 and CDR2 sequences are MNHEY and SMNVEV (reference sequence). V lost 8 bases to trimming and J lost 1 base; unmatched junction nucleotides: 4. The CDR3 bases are TGTGCCAGCCGGGACAGAGATAACTATGGCTACACCTTC. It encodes CASRDRDNYGYTF.

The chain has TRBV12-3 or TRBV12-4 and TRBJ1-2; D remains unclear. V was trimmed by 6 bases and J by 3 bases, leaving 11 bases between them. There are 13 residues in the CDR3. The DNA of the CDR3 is TGTGCCAGCAGCCGAGACACCTACTATGGCTACACCTTC. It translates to CASSRDTYYGYTF.

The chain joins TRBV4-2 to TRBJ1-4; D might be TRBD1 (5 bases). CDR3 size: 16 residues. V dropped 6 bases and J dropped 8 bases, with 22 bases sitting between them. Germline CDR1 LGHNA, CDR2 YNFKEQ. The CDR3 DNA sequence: TGTGCCAGCAGTCAGACCAAAAGGGGAGGTTGGGAAAAACTGTTTTTT. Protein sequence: CASSQTKRGGWEKLFF.

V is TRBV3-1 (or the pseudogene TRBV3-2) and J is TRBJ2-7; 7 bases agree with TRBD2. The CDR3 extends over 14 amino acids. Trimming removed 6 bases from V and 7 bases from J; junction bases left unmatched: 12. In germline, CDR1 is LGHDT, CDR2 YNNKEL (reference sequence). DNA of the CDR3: TGTGCCAGCAGACCTAGCGGCCCGGAGGGGGAGCAGTACTTC. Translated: CASRPSGPEGEQYF.

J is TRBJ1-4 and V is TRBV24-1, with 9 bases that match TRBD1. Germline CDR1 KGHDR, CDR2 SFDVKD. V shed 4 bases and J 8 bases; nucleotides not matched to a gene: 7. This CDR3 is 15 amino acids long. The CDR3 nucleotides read TGTGCCACCAGTGACAGATCCGGGACAGGGGAAAAACTGTTTTTT. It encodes CATSDRSGTGEKLFF.

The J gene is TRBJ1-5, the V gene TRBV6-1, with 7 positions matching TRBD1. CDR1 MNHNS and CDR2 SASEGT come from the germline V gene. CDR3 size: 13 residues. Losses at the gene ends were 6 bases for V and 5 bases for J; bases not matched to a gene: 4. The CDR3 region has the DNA TGTGCCAGCAGGCCTCAGGGGGATCAGCCCCAGCATTTT. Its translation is CASRPQGDQPQHF.

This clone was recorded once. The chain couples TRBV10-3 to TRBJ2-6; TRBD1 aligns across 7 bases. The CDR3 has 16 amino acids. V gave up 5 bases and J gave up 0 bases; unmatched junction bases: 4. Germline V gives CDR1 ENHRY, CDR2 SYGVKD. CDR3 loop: CAISKTGTSGANVLTF. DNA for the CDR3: TGTGCCATCAGTAAGACAGGGACCTCTGGGGCCAACGTCCTGACTTTC.

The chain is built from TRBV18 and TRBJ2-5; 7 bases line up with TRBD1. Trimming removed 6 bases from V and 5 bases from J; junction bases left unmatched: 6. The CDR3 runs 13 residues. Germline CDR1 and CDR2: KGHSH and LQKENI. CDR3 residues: CASSTGAWETQYF. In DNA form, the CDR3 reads TGTGCCAGCTCCACAGGGGCCTGGGAGACCCAGTACTTC.

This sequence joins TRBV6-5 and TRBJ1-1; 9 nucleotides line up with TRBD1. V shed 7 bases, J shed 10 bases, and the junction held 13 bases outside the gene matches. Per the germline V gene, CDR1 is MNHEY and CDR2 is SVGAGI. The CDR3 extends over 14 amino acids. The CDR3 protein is CASTRDRDPSGAFF. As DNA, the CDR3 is TGTGCCAGCACTCGGGACAGGGACCCCTCAGGAGCTTTCTTT.

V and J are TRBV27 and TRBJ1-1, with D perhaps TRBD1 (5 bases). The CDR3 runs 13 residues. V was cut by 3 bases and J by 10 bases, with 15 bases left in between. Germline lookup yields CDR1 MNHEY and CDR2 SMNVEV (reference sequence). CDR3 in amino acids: CASSFGGGRGAFF. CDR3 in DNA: TGTGCCAGCAGTTTTGGGGGAGGGAGAGGAGCTTTCTTT.

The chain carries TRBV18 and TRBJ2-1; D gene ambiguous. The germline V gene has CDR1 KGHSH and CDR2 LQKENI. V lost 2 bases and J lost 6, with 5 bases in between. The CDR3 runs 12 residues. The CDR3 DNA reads TGTGCCAGCTCACCAAACAGCAATGAGCAGTTCTTC. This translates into CASSPNSNEQFF.

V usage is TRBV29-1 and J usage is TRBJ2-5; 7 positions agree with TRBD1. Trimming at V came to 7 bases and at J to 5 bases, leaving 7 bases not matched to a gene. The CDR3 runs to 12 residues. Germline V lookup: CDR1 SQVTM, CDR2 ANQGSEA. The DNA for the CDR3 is TGCAGCGGATACAGGGGCTCGGAGACCCAGTACTTC. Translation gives CSGYRGSETQYF.

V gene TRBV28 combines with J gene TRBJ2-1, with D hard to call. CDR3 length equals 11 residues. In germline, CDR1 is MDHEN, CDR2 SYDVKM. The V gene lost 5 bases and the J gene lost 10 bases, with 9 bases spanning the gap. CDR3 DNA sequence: TGTGCCAGCAGTCCCACACGAGAGCAGTTCTTC. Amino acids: CASSPTREQFF.

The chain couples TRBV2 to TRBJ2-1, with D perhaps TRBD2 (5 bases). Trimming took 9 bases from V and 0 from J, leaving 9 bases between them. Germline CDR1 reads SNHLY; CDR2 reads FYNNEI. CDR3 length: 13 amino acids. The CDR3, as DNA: TGTGCCAGTCGGGAAGGCTCCTACAATGAGCAGTTCTTC. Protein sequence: CASREGSYNEQFF.

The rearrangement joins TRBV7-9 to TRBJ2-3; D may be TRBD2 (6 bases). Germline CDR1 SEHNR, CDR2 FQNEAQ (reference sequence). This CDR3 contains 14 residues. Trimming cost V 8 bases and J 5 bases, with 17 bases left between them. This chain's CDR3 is CASGWEVGKDTQYF. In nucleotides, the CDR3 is TGTGCCAGCGGTTGGGAGGTGGGAAAAGATACGCAGTATTTT.

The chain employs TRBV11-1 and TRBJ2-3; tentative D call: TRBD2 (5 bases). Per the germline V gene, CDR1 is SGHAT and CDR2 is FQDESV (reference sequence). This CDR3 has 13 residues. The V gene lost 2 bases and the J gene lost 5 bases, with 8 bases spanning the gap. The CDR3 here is CASSLSREDTQYF. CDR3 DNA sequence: TGTGCCAGCAGCTTAAGCCGGGAAGATACGCAGTATTTT.

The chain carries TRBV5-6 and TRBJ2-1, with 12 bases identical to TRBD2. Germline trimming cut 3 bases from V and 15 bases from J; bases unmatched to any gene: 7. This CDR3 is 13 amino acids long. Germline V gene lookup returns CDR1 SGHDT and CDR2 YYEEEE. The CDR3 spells CASSSLAGGPPFF. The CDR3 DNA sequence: TGTGCCAGCAGCTCTCTAGCGGGGGGGCCCCCGTTCTTC.

The CDR3 region is CASSSPPRRTEAFF. In DNA, the CDR3 is TGTGCCAGCAGCTCACCACCCAGGAGGACTGAAGCTTTCTTT. This chain uses TRBV7-2 with TRBJ1-1; D is unclear. CDR1 SGHTA and CDR2 FQGNSA come from the germline V gene. V gave up 4 bases and J gave up 5 bases, with 14 bases separating them. This CDR3 contains 14 residues.

The CDR3 nucleotides are TGTGCCTCCTTAACCAGGGACAGGGGTTACGAGCAGTACTTC. Protein: CASLTRDRGYEQYF. This sequence joins TRBV30 and TRBJ2-7, with 10 bases fitting TRBD1. This CDR3 has 14 amino acids. Germline-derived CDR1 and CDR2 are GTSNPN and SVGIG (reference sequence). Germline trimming cut 7 bases from V and 4 bases from J; bases unmatched to any gene: 10.